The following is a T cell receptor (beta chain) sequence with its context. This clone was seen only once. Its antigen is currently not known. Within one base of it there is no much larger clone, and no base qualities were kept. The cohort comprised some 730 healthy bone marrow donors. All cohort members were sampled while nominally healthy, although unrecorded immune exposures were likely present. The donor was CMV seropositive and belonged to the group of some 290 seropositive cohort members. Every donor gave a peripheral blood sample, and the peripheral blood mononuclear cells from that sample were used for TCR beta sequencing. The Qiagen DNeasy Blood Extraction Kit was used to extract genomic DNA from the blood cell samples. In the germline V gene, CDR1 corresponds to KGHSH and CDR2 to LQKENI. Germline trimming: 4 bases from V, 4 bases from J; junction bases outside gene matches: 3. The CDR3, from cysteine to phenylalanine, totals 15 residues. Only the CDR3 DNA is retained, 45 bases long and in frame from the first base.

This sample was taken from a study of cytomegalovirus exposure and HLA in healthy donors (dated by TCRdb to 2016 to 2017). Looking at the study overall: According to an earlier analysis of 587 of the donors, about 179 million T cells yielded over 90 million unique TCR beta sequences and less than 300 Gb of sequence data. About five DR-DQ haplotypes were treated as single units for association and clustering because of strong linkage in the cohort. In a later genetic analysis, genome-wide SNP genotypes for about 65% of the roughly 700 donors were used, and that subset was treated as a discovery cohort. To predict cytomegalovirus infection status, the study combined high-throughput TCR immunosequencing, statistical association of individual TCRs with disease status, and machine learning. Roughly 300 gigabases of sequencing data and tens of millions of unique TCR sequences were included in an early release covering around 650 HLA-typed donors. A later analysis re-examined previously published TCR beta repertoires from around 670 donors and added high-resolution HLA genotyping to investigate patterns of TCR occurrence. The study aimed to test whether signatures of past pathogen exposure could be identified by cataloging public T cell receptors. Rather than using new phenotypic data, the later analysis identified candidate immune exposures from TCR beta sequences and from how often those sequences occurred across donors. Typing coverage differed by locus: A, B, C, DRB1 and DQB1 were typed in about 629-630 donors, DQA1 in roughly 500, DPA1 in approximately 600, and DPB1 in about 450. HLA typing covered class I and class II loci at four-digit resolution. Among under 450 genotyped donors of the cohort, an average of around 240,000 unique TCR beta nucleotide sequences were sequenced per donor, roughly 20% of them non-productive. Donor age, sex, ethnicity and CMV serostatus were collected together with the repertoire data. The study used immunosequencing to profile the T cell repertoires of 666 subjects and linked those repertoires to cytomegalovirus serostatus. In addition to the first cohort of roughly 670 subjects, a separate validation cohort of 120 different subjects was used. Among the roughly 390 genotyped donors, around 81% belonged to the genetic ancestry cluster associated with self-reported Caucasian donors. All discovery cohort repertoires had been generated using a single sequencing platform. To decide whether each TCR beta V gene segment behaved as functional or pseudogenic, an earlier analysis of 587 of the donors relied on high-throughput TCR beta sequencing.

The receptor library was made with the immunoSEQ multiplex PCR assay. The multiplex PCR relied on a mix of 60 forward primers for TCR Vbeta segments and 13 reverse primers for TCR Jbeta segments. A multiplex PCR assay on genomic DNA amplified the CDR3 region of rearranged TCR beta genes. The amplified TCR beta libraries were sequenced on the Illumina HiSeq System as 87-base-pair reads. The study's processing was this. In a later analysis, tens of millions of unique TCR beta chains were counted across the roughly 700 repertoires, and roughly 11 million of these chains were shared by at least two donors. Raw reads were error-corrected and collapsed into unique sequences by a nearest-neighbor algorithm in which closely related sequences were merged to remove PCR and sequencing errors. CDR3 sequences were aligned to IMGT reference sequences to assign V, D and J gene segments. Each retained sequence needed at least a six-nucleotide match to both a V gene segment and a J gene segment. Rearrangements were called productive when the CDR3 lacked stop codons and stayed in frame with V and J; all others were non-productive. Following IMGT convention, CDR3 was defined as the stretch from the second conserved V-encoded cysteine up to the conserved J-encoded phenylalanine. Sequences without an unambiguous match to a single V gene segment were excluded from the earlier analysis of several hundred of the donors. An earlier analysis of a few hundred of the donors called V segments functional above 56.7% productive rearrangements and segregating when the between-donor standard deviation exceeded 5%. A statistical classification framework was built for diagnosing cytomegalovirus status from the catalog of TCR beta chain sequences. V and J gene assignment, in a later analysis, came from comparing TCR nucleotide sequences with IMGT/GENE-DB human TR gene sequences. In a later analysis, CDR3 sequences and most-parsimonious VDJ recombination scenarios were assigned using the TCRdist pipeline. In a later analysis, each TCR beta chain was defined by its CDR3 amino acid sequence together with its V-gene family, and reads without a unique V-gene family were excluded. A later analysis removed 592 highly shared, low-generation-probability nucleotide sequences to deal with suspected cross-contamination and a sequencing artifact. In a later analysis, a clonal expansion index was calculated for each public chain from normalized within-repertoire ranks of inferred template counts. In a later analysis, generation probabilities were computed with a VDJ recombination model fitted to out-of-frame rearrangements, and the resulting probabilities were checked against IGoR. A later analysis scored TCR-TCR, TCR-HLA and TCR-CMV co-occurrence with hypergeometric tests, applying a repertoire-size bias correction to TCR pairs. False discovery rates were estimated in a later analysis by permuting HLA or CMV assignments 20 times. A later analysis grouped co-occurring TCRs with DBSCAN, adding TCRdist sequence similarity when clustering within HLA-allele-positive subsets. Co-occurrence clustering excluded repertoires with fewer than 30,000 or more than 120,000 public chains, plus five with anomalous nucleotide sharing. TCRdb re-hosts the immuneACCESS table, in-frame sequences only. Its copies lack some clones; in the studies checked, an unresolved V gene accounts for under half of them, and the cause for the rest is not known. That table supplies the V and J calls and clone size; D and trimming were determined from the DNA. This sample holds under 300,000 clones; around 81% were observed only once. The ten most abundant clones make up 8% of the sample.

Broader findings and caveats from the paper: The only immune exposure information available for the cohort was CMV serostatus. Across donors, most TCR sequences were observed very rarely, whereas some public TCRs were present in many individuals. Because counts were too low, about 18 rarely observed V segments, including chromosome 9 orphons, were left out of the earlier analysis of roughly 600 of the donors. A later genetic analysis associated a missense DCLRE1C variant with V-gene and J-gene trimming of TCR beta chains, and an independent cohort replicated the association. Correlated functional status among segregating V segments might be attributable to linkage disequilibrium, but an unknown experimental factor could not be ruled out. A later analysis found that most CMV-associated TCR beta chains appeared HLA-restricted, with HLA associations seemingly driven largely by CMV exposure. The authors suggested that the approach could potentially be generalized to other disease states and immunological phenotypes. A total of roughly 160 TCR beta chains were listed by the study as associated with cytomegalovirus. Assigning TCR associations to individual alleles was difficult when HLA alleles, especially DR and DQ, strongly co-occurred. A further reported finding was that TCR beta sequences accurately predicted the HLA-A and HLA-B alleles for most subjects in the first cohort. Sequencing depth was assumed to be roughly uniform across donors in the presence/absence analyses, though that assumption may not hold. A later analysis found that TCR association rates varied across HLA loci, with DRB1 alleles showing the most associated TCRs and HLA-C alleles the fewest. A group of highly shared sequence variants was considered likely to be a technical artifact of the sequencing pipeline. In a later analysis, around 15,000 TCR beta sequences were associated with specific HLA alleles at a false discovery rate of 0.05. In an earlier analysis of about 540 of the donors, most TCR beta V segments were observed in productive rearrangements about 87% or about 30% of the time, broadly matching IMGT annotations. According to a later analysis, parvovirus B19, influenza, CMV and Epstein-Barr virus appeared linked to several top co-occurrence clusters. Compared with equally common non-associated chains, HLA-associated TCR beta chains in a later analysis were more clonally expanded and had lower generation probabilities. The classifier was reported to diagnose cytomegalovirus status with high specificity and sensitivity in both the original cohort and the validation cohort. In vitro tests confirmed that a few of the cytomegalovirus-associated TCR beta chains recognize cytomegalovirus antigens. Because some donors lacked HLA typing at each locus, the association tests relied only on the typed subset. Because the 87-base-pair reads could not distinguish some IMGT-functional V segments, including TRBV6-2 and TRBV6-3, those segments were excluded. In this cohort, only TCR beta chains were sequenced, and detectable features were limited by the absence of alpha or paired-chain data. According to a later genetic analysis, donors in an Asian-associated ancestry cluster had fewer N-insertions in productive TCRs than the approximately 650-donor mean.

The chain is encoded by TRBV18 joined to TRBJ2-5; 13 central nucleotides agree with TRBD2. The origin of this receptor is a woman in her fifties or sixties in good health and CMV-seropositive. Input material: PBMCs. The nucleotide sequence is TGTGCCAGCTCACAGACTAGCGGGAGGTCAGAGACCCAGTACTTC. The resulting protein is CASSQTSGRSETQYF. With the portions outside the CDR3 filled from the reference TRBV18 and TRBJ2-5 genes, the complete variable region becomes NAGVMQNPRHLVRRRGQEARLRCSPMKGHSHVYWYRQLPEEGLKFMVYLQKENIIDESGMPKERFSAEFPKEGPSILRIQQVVRGDSAAYFCASSQTSGRSETQYFGPGTRLLVL.